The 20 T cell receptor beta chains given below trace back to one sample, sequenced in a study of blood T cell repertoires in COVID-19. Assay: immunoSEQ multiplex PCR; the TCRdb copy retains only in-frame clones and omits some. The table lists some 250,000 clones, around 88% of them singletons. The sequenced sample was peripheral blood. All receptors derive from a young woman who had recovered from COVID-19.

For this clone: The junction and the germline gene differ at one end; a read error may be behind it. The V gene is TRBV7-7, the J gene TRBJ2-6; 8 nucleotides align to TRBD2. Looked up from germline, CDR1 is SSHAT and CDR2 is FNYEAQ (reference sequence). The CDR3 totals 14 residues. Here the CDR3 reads CAISGSSGANVLTF. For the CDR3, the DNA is TGTGCCATCAGCGGGAGCTCTGGGGCCAACGTCCTGACTTTC.

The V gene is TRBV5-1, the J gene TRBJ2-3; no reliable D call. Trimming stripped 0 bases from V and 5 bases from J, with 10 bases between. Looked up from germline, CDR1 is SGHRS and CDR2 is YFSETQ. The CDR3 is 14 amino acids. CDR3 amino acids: CASSLEVAVDTQYF. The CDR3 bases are TGCGCCAGCAGCTTGGAAGTAGCCGTAGATACGCAGTATTTT.

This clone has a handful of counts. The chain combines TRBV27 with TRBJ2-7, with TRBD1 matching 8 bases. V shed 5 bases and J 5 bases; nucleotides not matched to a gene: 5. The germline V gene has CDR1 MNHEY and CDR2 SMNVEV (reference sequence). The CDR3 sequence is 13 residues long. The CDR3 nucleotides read TGTGCCAGCAGTCGGACAGGGCTGGACGAGCAGTACTTC. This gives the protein CASSRTGLDEQYF.

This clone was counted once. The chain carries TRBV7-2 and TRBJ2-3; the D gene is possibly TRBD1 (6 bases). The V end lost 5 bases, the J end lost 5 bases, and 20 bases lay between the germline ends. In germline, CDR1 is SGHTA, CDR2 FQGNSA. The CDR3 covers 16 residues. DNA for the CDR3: TGTGCCAGCAGCCCCCCGGGAAGGGGGATGGGAGATACGCAGTATTTT. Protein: CASSPPGRGMGDTQYF.

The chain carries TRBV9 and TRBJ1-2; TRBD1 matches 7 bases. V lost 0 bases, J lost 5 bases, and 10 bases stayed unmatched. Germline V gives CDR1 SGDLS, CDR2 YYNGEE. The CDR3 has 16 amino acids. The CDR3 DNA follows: TGTGCCAGCAGCGTAGGATCGGCCAGGGGGTCGTATGGCTACACCTTC. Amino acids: CASSVGSARGSYGYTF.

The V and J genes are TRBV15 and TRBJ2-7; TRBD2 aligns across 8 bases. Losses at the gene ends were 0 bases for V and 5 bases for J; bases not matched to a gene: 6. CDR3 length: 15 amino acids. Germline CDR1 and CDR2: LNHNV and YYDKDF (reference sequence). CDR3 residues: CATSRDVTSAHEQYF. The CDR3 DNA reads TGTGCCACCAGCAGAGATGTGACTAGCGCCCACGAGCAGTACTTC. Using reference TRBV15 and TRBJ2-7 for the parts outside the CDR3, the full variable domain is DAMVIQNPRYQVTQFGKPVTLSCSQTLNHNVMYWYQQKSSQAPKLLFHYYDKDFNNEADTPDNFQSRRPNTSFCFLDIRSPGLGDTAMYLCATSRDVTSAHEQYFGPGTRLTVT.

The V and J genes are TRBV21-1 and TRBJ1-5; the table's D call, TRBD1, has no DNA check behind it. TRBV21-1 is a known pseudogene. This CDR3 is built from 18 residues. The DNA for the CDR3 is TGTGCCAGCACCAACACAGGTTCCCGGCCTTACTACAATCAGCCCCAGCATTTT. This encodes CASTNTGSRPYYNQPQHF.

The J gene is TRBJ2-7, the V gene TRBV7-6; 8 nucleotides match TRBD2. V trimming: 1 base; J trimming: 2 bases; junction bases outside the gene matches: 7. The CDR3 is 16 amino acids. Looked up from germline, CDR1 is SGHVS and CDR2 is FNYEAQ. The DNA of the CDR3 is TGTGCCAGCAGCTTAGGAAGCGGGGGAACAACCTACGAGCAGTACTTC. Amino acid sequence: CASSLGSGGTTYEQYF.

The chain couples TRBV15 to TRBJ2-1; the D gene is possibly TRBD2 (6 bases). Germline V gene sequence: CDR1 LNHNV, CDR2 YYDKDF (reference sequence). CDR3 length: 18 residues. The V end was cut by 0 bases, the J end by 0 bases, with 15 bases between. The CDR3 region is CATSREGEEPSSYNEQFF. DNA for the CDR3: TGTGCCACCAGCAGAGAGGGGGAGGAACCCTCCTCCTACAATGAGCAGTTCTTC.

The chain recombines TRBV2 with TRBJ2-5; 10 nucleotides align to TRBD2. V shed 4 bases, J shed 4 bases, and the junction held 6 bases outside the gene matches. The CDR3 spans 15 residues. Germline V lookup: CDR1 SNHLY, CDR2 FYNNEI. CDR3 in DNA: TGTGCCAGCAGTGTCGATAGCGGGGGGTTAGAGACCCAGTACTTC. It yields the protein CASSVDSGGLETQYF.

The CDR3 DNA sequence: TGCGCCAGCAGACCAGGGGCCATGAACACTGAAGCTTTCTTT. It is translated as CASRPGAMNTEAFF. This rearrangement joins TRBV5-1 to TRBJ1-1; weak D call: TRBD1 (6 bases). V lost 5 bases, J lost 0 bases, and 11 bases lay in between. Germline-derived CDR1 and CDR2 are SGHRS and YFSETQ. This CDR3 is built from 14 residues.

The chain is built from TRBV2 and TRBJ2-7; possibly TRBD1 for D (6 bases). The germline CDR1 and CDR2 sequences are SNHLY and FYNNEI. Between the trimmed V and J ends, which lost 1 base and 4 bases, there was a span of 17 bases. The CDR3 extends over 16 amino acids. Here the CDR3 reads CASSEDRTGFGYEQYF. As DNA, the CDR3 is TGTGCCAGCAGTGAAGATAGAACAGGGTTTGGGTACGAGCAGTACTTC.

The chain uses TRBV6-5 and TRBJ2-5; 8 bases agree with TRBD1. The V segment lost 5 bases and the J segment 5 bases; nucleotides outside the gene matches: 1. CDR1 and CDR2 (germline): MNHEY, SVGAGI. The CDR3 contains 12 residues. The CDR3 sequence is CASSPGGETQYF. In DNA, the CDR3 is TGTGCCAGCAGTCCAGGGGGCGAGACCCAGTACTTC.

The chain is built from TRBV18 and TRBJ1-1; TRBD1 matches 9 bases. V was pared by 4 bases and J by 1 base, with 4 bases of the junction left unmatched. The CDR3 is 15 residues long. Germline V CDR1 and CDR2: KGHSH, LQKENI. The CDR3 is CASSRETGGNTEAFF. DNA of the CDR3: TGTGCCAGCTCACGGGAGACAGGGGGGAACACTGAAGCTTTCTTT.

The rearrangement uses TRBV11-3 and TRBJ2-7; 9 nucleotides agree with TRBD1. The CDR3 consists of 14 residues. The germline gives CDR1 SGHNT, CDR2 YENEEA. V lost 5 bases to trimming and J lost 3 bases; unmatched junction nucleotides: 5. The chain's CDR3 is CASSPGTGNYEQYF. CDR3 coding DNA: TGTGCCAGCAGCCCGGGGACAGGGAACTACGAGCAGTACTTC.

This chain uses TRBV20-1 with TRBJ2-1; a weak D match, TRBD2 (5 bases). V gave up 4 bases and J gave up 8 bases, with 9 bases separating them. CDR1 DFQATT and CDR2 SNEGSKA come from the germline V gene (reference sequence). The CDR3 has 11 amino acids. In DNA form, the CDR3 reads TGCAGTGCTACTACTAGGGATGAGCAGTTCTTC. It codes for CSATTRDEQFF.

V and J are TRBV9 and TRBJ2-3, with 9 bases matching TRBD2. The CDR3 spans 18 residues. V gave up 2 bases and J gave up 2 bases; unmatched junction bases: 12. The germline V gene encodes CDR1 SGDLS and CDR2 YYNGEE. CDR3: CASSVNRVAGGPTDTQYF. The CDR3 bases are TGTGCCAGCAGCGTTAATAGGGTCGCGGGGGGGCCCACAGATACGCAGTATTTT.

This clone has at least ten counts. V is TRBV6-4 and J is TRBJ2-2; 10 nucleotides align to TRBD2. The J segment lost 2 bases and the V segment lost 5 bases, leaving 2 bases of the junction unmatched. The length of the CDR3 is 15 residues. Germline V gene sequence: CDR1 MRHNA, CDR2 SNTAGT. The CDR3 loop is CASSPSGGNTGELFF. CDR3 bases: TGTGCCAGCAGTCCTAGCGGGGGAAACACCGGGGAGCTGTTTTTT.

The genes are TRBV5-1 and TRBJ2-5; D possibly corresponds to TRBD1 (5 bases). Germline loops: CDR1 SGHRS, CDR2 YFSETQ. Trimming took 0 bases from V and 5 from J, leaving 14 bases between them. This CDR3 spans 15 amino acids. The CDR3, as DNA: TGCGCCAGCAGCTTGGAGGAGTCTGGGGCGGAGACCCAGTACTTC. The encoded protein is CASSLEESGAETQYF.

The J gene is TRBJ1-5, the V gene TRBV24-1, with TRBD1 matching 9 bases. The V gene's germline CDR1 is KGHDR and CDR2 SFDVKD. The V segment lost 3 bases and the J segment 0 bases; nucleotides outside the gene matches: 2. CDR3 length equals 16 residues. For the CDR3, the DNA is TGTGCCACCAGTGATGGGACAGGGTATAGCAATCAGCCCCAGCATTTT. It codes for CATSDGTGYSNQPQHF.